This T cell receptor (beta chain) is drawn from a study of human T cells and chemical hapten exposure. This clonotype turned up a few times. Noted time point: patch test 2, 6 weeks after DPC sensitization. Treatment in this sample: therapeutic diphenylcyclopropenone sensitization with weekly scalp DPC. The CDR3 is made up of 13 amino acids. The V end lost 5 bases, the J end lost 6 bases, and 11 bases lay between the germline ends. TCRdb reprocessed the RACE reads with MiXCR, giving one entry per CDR3 protein. Altogether about 70,000 distinct CDR3 sequences are present, about 8.5% being singletons, with the ten largest covering approximately 3.7%.

The sample was whole blood, taken in connection with sensitization to the hapten diphenylcyclopropenone (DPC). This TCR derives from a woman aged 45-65 years with alopecia areata. Some clones in this sample may be carry-over from other donors' samples. V is TRBV12-3 or TRBV12-4 and J is TRBJ1-5; possibly TRBD1 for D (5 bases). The CDR3 loop is CASSTPGFQPQHF. The CDR3, as DNA: TGTGCCAGCAGTACCCCAGGGTTTCAGCCCCAGCATTTT.